This entry features one T cell receptor (beta chain) sequence. Its antigen is unknown. Per-nucleotide qualities are absent, and no much larger clonotype sits a single base away. The same CDR3 also results from other DNA sequences found in this sample. TCRbeta CDR3 regions were amplified from genomic DNA by means of the immunoSEQ Assay, a bias-controlled multiplex PCR. As for how the authors treated the data: The number of nucleated cells in each sample was estimated from the amplification of reference gene primers within the assay. To quantify the absolute abundance of each unique TCRbeta CDR3 rearrangement, sequence reads were collapsed and filtered. For each sample, productive Simpson clonality was calculated by taking the square root of Simpson's diversity index across productive rearrangements. TCRdb carries this immuneACCESS record with in-frame sequences only. Its versions omit some clonotypes, under half of them owing to an unresolved V gene in the studies checked, with the rest unexplained. V, J and clone size are taken as reported in that table, and D and trimming were inferred from the DNA itself. Recorded for this sample are fewer than 350,000 clones; around 84% of them occurred a single time. The top ten clonotypes cover approximately 1.9% of the sample.

Participants in the prospective study were enrolled through a virtual design, were aged about 18 to 100 years, and lived in some 24 United States geographic areas. In the prospective study, participants were assigned to cohorts based on the clinical history participants reported in a screening survey and a study questionnaire. Exposed participants were defined as having been in contact with someone with a PCR-confirmed or clinician-diagnosed COVID-19 case within 2 weeks of study entry. Mobile phlebotomists in the prospective study collected whole blood, serum and a nasopharyngeal or oropharyngeal swab from every participant. Prospective study participants could optionally give additional blood draws and questionnaires over an approximately two-month period. Before DNA extraction, blood samples from the prospective study were shipped at room temperature or frozen. The data are from a study of blood T cell repertoires in COVID-19 (dated by TCRdb to the early 2020s). With respect to the entire study: Samples covering the acute and convalescent phases of COVID-19 were provided by collaborators in the United States, Italy and Spain. The material from the prospective study consisted of cDNA or gDNA derived from T cells, B-cell-depleted T cells, or PBMCs. Subjects who had been exposed to COVID-19, were actively infected with it, or had recovered from it provided the deeply sampled blood TCRbeta repertoires that made up the dataset. The repertoires were released in a freely available public database meant as a resource for research on the immune response to SARS-CoV-2. Samples were obtained from the ongoing ImmuneRACE study (first 160 participants) and from approximately 1,200 subjects provided by 6 global collaborators. Nearly every sample came with metadata listing a de-identified subject ID, COVID-19 status, age in years and sex. Where available, HLA class I and class II types were obtained from metadata supplied by the sample provider rather than from assay-based typing.

Findings and caveats that apply to the study as a whole: How much clinical and demographic metadata was included differed by source and by participant, and the metadata was provided uncurated.

The germline V gene (reference sequence) supplies CDR1 LGHDT and CDR2 YNNKEL. The CDR3 numbers 15 residues from cysteine through phenylalanine. The entry retains the CDR3 DNA only, 45 bases that are in frame from base 1. V lost 0 bases and J lost 2 bases; the stretch between them is 8 bases long. This sequence was found in a woman aged 25 to 39 who had been exposed to COVID-19. The chain joins TRBV3-1 (or the pseudogene TRBV3-2) to TRBJ1-5; TRBD1 is possibly the D segment (5 matching bases). The specimen was PBMCs or T cells enriched from blood (not recorded which). This receptor carries the CDR3 CASSQDRGGNQPQHF. The DNA sequence follows: TGTGCCAGCAGCCAAGACCGGGGGGGCAATCAGCCCCAGCATTTT.